In this sample, the clone carrying this T cell receptor beta chain turned up a few times. Its matching antigen is unknown. It was genomic DNA that served as the template for profiling TCR beta VDJ and CDR3. TCRdb called the reads again in MiXCR, with one record for every CDR3 protein. Altogether roughly 190,000 distinct CDR3 sequences are present, just under 50% being singletons, with the ten largest covering about 9.7%. The V segment lost 3 bases and the J segment 4 bases; nucleotides outside the gene matches: 8. The CDR3 runs to 16 residues. CDR1 is SGHRS and CDR2 is YFSETQ in the germline V gene. The entry originates in a study of CD8+CD57+ T cells in acquired aplastic anemia. Whole-study context: The study obtained an average of roughly 3 ug of DNA from sorted CD4+ and CD8+ cells. Notes on the study in general: Researchers reported that CD8+ Simpson's diversity was not significantly different in patients versus controls. Patients and controls shared 25 to 35 CD8+ CDR3 sequences, highly expressed in patients.

Patients picked for sequencing had shown CD8+CD57+ cell expansion detected by flow cytometry. The clonotype originates from a human donor with aplastic anemia. The chain combines TRBV5-1 with TRBJ1-3, with 9 bases identical to TRBD1. The sequenced material came from sorted CD4+, CD8+, or CD8+CD57+ T cells (not recorded which) from PBMCs. CDR3 sequence: CASSYTGGYTGNTIYF. Written as DNA, the CDR3 is TGCGCCAGCAGCTATACAGGGGGCTATACCGGAAACACCATATATTTT.